The entry below gives a single T cell receptor beta chain sequence along with its context. The data were taken from a study of blood T cell repertoires in COVID-19. The protocol was immunoSEQ multiplex PCR, while the TCRdb copy is restricted to in-frame clones and leaves out a portion. The sample yields about 220,000 clones, about four fifths seen once. The clonotype was recovered from a woman aged 45 to 65 who had been exposed to COVID-19. Sequenced: PBMCs or T cells enriched from blood (not recorded which).

This CDR3 is CASSLDRGKGTEAFF. As DNA, the CDR3 is TGTGCCAGCAGCTTGGACAGGGGGAAAGGGACTGAAGCTTTCTTT. The V gene is TRBV5-6, the J gene TRBJ1-1, with 8 bases identical to TRBD1. Trimming removed 0 bases from V and 5 bases from J; junction bases left unmatched: 6. The CDR3 contains 15 residues. The germline gives CDR1 SGHDT, CDR2 YYEEEE.